These 23 T cell receptor beta chains originate from one sample sequenced in a study of shared clonotypes between healthy human individuals. The assay was immunoSEQ multiplex PCR, and TCRdb's table has in-frame clones only and misses some. Of roughly 300,000 clones listed, roughly 70% are singletons. Specimen: memory CD4+ T cells sorted from blood. Subset given: CD45RA-negative fraction. The receptors stem from a man younger than 40 in good health.

The rearrangement joins TRBV7-2 to TRBJ2-4; either TRBD1 or TRBD2 may supply D (5 bases each). V shed 1 base and J shed 5 bases, with 18 bases lying between them. This CDR3 has 17 amino acids. Germline assignment: CDR1 SGHTA and CDR2 FQGNSA. The CDR3 sequence: CASSLVGDPGRENIQYF. As DNA, the CDR3 is TGTGCCAGCAGCTTAGTCGGGGACCCCGGCCGGGAAAACATTCAGTACTTC.

This sequence joins TRBV18 and TRBJ2-1, with a weak D call TRBD1 (6 bases). The CDR3 consists of 12 residues. V lost 6 bases, J lost 8 bases, and 11 bases lay in between. Germline V gives CDR1 KGHSH, CDR2 LQKENI. CDR3 in DNA: TGTGCCAGCTCGCCAGAGGGGGATGAGCAGTTCTTC. Its protein product is CASSPEGDEQFF.

This chain connects TRBV7-3 to TRBJ2-1; D may correspond to TRBD1 or TRBD2 (6 bases each). This CDR3 spans 14 amino acids. Per germline, CDR1 SGHTA and CDR2 FQGTGA. Trimming shortened V by 4 bases and J by 7 bases, and 14 bases separated the two germline ends. CDR3 in amino acids: CASSSTRGGNEQFF. The CDR3 DNA reads TGTGCCAGCAGCTCAACCAGAGGGGGGAATGAGCAGTTCTTC.

For the CDR3, the DNA is TGCGCCAGCAGCCGGCCGGGAGTGGGTTACAATGAGCAGTTCTTC. Translating it yields CASSRPGVGYNEQFF. The genes are TRBV4-1 and TRBJ2-1; tentative D call: TRBD2 (6 bases). CDR1 is MGHRA, CDR2 YSYEKL, per germline. The CDR3 loop spans 15 amino acids. The germline V and J ends were trimmed by 4 bases and 4 bases, with 14 bases remaining between them.

The V and J genes are TRBV5-1 and TRBJ2-5; D is perhaps TRBD2 (6 bases). This CDR3 has 14 amino acids. The V end was cut by 3 bases, the J end by 2 bases, with 11 bases between. Germline-derived CDR1 and CDR2 are SGHRS and YFSETQ. The CDR3 nucleotides read TGCGCCAGCAGCTCGGGACTCACTCAAGAGACCCAGTACTTC. Its protein product is CASSSGLTQETQYF.

CDR3 sequence reads: CASSGSTGRFSSYEQYF. Here the CDR3 DNA reads TGTGCCAGCAGCGGATCGACGGGGCGTTTTAGCTCCTACGAGCAGTACTTC. V and J are TRBV7-8 and TRBJ2-7; either TRBD1 or TRBD2 may fit D (5 bases each). The CDR3 has 17 amino acids. Germline V gene lookup returns CDR1 SGHVS and CDR2 FQNEAQ. V was clipped by 5 bases and J by 0 bases, with 20 bases between them.

The J gene is TRBJ1-4, the V gene TRBV5-1; 8 bases align to TRBD1. V lost 7 bases, J lost 4 bases, and 6 bases stayed unmatched. CDR1 and CDR2 (germline): SGHRS, YFSETQ. The CDR3 contains 14 residues. The DNA for the CDR3 is TGCGCCAGCCAGGGGACAGGCTATAATGAAAAACTGTTTTTT. It encodes CASQGTGYNEKLFF.

The rearrangement links TRBV15 to TRBJ1-1; perhaps TRBD1 as D (5 bases). Germline-derived CDR1 and CDR2 are LNHNV and YYDKDF (reference sequence). V was pared by 3 bases and J by 8 bases, with 13 bases between. The CDR3 loop spans 13 amino acids. The CDR3 sequence: CATSRTGGDEAFF. The CDR3, as DNA: TGTGCCACCAGCAGGACTGGGGGAGACGAAGCTTTCTTT.

The chain combines TRBV5-6 with TRBJ2-3, with 8 bases that match TRBD2. V dropped 4 bases and J dropped 3; count of bases not matched to a gene: 7. The germline V gene has CDR1 SGHDT and CDR2 YYEEEE. There are 15 residues in the CDR3. The CDR3 bases are TGTGCCAGCAGCCCGAGCGGGAGTAGGACAGATACGCAGTATTTT. Its translation: CASSPSGSRTDTQYF.

The chain is built from TRBV5-1 and TRBJ2-1; the match to TRBD1 covers 11 bases. The CDR3 sequence is 15 residues long. Germline lookup yields CDR1 SGHRS and CDR2 YFSETQ. Trimming removed 2 bases from V and 7 bases from J; junction bases left unmatched: 5. The DNA of the CDR3 is TGCGCCAGCAGCTTAGGACAGGGGGCGGCAAATGAGCAGTTCTTC. It codes for CASSLGQGAANEQFF.

In this sample, this clone turned up a few times. The rearrangement uses TRBV7-9 and TRBJ2-7, with 7 bases matching TRBD2. Trimming took 3 bases from V and 5 from J; bases not matched to a gene: 13. Germline loops: CDR1 SEHNR, CDR2 FQNEAQ (reference sequence). The CDR3 extends over 16 amino acids. The CDR3 nucleotides are TGTGCCAGCAGCTTGATTGGAGGGACGGGGGGTCACGAGCAGTACTTC. It specifies CASSLIGGTGGHEQYF.

This clone was recorded a few times. One junction end disagrees with the germline gene, perhaps due to a read error. This chain joins TRBV7-7 and TRBJ2-2; D is uncertain. CDR1 and CDR2 from the germline V gene are SSHAT and FNYEAQ (reference sequence). The CDR3 is made up of 15 amino acids. CDR3 region: CASSLGKGFTGELFF. Here the CDR3 DNA reads TGTGCTAGCAGCTTAGGGAAAGGTTTCACCGGGGAGCTGTTTTTT.

The chain links TRBV30 to TRBJ2-4; D gene unclear. Germline CDR1 reads GTSNPN; CDR2 reads SVGIG (reference sequence). V lost 0 bases to trimming and J lost 0 bases, with 12 bases between them. This CDR3 has 16 residues. The CDR3 loop is CAWSVPTSLAKNIQYF. The CDR3 region has the DNA TGTGCCTGGAGTGTACCGACCAGTCTAGCCAAAAACATTCAGTACTTC.

This clone was seen repeatedly, ten times or more. This sample includes further DNA sequences coding for the same CDR3. The chain employs TRBV5-1 and TRBJ1-6; D is ambiguous. Germline V gives CDR1 SGHRS, CDR2 YFSETQ. Deletions cut 8 bases from V and 9 bases from J, with 21 bases between. The CDR3 covers 15 residues. The CDR3 sequence is CASGPGGHAGSPLHF. The DNA for the CDR3 is TGCGCCAGTGGACCCGGAGGGCACGCCGGTTCACCCCTCCACTTT.

This chain uses TRBV10-3 with TRBJ2-7, with 9 positions matching TRBD2. CDR1 is ENHRY, CDR2 SYGVKD, per germline. V shed 4 bases, J shed 4 bases, and the junction held 14 bases outside the gene matches. This CDR3 comprises 17 residues. Here the CDR3 DNA reads TGTGCCATCAGTGTCAGCAAGGGGGGTAGCGGGAGTTACGAGCAGTACTTC. Translating gives CAISVSKGGSGSYEQYF.

The chain has TRBV10-2 and TRBJ2-5; 9 bases line up with TRBD1. Gene TRBJ2-7 matches the end of the DNA better, so the J call may be wrong. Germline assignment: CDR1 WSHSY and CDR2 SAAADI. This CDR3 comprises 14 residues. CDR3 protein: CASSNAGTGFEQYF. In nucleotides, the CDR3 is TGCGCCAGCAGTAACGCCGGGACAGGGTTCGAGCAGTACTTC.

This rearrangement joins TRBV29-1 to TRBJ2-1, with TRBD2 matching over 13 bases. V dropped 2 bases and J dropped 5; count of bases not matched to a gene: 3. The CDR3 covers 15 residues. CDR1 and CDR2 from the germline V gene are SQVTM and ANQGSEA. CDR3 nucleotides: TGCAGCGTTGAAACGGGACTAGCGGGGAACAATGAGCAGTTCTTC. As protein: CSVETGLAGNNEQFF.

This clone occurred many times. V usage is TRBV7-2 and J usage is TRBJ2-2; D not certain. From germline, CDR1 is SGHTA and CDR2 FQGNSA. With 5 bases removed from V and 2 bases from J, the gap between germline ends came to 12 bases. There are 15 residues in the CDR3. The CDR3 DNA follows: TGTGCCAGCAGCCTCGCCGCCCTCAACACCGGGGAGCTGTTTTTT. As protein: CASSLAALNTGELFF.

The genes are TRBV5-1 and TRBJ2-7; 8 bases are shared with TRBD2. The germline V gene encodes CDR1 SGHRS and CDR2 YFSETQ. There are 13 residues in the CDR3. The V segment lost 7 bases and the J segment 0 bases; nucleotides outside the gene matches: 3. CDR3 sequence (DNA): TGCGCCAGCGGCCGGGAGGGCTCCTACGAGCAGTACTTC. This encodes CASGREGSYEQYF.

This chain uses TRBV15 with TRBJ2-1, with 10 bases matching TRBD2. Trimming cost V 5 bases and J 3 bases; bases outside gene matches: 7. Germline CDR1 LNHNV, CDR2 YYDKDF (reference sequence). The CDR3 loop spans 16 amino acids. The CDR3 loop is CATSGAGGPSYNEQFF. CDR3 coding DNA: TGTGCCACCAGCGGAGCGGGGGGGCCCAGCTACAATGAGCAGTTCTTC.

The rearrangement joins TRBV7-9 to TRBJ2-3; D may be TRBD1 (5 bases). V was clipped by 1 base and J by 7 bases, with 9 bases between them. This CDR3 region has 13 residues. Looked up from germline, CDR1 is SEHNR and CDR2 is FQNEAQ (reference sequence). This CDR3 is CASSLEGVNTQYF. In DNA form, the CDR3 reads TGTGCCAGCAGCTTAGAAGGGGTGAATACGCAGTATTTT.

The V and J genes are TRBV25-1 and TRBJ2-5; TRBD1 might be the D (5 bases). CDR1 and CDR2 from the germline V gene are MGHDK and SYGVNS. The V end lost 1 base, the J end lost 3 bases, and 12 bases lay between the germline ends. CDR3 length: 15 residues. The CDR3 loop reads CASSELSAGKETQYF. CDR3 DNA: TGTGCCAGCAGTGAATTATCGGCAGGGAAAGAGACCCAGTACTTC.

This clone has only a few counts. The chain links TRBV5-1 to TRBJ2-7; D remains unclear. V shed 2 bases and J shed 1 base, with 13 bases lying between them. This CDR3 comprises 15 residues. Per germline, CDR1 SGHRS and CDR2 YFSETQ. The CDR3: CASSFRSGRSYEQYF. CDR3 sequence (DNA): TGCGCCAGCAGCTTTCGCTCAGGTCGTTCCTACGAGCAGTACTTC.